This note documents a single T cell receptor (beta chain) sequence. Focal radiation was given together with CTLA-4 blockade (ipilimumab) to patients with chemo-refractory metastatic non-small-cell lung cancer. This record comes from a study of radiotherapy plus CTLA-4 blockade in lung cancer. Study context: Objective responses were recorded in about 18% of patients, with disease control recorded in 25% to 35%.

The CDR3 runs to 11 residues. V dropped 5 bases and J dropped 6 bases, with 7 bases sitting between them. From germline, CDR1 is MNHEY and CDR2 SVGAGI. Some clones are missing from TCRdb's copy, which holds only in-frame ones; the method was immunoSEQ multiplex PCR. Of about 62,000 clones in the sample, approximately 79% were seen once. The sequencing here drew on peripheral blood, taken from a patient treated with radiotherapy plus ipilimumab. The TCR sequence derives from a human donor with non-small cell lung cancer who had a complete response to radiotherapy plus ipilimumab. This chain links TRBV6-5 with TRBJ1-1; possible D gene TRBD1, 5 bases. As DNA, the CDR3 is TGTGCCAGCAGTAGGGGCTCTGAAGCTTTCTTT. Protein sequence: CASSRGSEAFF.